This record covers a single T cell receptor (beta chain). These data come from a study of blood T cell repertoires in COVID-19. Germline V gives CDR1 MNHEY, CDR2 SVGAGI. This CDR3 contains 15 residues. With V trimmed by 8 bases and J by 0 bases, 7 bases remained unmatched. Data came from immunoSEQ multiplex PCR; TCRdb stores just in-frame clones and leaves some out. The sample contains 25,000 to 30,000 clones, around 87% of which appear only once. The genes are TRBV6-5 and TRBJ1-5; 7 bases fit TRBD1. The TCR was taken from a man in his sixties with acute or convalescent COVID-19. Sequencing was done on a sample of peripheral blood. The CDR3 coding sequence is TGTGCCAGCTCCCCTGGACAGGCTAGCAATCAGCCCCAGCATTTT. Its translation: CASSPGQASNQPQHF.